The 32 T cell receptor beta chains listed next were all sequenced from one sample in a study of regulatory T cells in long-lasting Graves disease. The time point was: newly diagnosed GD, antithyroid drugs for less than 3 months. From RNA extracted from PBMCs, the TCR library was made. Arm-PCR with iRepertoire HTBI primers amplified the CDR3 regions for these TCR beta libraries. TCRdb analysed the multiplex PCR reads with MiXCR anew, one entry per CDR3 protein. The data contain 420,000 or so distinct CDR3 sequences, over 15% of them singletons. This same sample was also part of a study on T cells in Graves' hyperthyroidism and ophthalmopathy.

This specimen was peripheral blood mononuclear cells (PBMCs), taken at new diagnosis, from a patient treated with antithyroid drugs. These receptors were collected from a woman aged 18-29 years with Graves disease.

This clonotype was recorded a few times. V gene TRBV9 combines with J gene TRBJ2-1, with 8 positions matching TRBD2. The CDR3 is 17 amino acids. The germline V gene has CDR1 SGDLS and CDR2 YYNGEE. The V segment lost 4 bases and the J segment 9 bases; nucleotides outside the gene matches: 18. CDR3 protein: CASSPRGSGRRSSEQFF. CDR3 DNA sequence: TGTGCCAGCAGCCCAAGAGGGAGCGGGAGAAGAAGTAGTGAGCAGTTCTTC.

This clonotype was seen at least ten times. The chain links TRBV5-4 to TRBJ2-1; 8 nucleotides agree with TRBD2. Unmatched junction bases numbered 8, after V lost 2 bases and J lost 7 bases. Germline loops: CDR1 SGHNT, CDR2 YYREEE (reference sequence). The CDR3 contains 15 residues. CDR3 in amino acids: CASSLGLAGKNEQFF. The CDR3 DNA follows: TGTGCCAGCAGCTTAGGCCTAGCGGGTAAGAATGAGCAGTTCTTC.

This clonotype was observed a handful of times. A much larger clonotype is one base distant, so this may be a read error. DNA for the CDR3: TGTGCCAGCAGCCCTGCTGAGGGAGGATCCTACGAGCAGTACTTC. This encodes CASSPAEGGSYEQYF. This sequence joins TRBV28 and TRBJ2-7, with a tentative D call TRBD2 (6 bases). There are 15 residues in the CDR3. Germline V gives CDR1 MDHEN, CDR2 SYDVKM. Deletions cut 6 bases from V and 1 base from J, with 16 bases between.

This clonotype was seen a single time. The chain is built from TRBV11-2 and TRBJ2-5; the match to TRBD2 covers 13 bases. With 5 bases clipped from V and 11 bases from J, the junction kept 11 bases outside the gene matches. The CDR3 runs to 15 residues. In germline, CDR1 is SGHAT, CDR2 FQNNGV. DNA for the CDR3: TGTGCCAGCAGCACGGGACTAGCGGGGTACAATGAGCAGTACTTC. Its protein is CASSTGLAGYNEQYF. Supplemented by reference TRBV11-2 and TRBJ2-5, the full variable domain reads EAGVAQSPRYKIIEKRQSVAFWCNPISGHATLYWYQQILGQGPKLLIQFQNNGVVDDSQLPKDRFSAERLKGVDSTLKIQPAKLEDSAVYLCASSTGLAGYNEQYFGPGTRLLVL.

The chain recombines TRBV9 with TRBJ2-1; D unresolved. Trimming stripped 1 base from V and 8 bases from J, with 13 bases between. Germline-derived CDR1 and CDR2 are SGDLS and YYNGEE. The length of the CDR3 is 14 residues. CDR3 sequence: CASSVTGPQHEQFF. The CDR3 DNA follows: TGTGCCAGCAGCGTAACCGGGCCCCAGCATGAGCAGTTCTTC.

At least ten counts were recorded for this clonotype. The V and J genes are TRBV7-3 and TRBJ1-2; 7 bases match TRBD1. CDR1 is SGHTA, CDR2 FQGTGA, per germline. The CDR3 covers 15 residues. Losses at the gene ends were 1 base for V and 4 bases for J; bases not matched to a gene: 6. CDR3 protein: CASSLMAGGSYGYTF. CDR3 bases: TGTGCCAGCAGCTTAATGGCAGGGGGTTCCTATGGCTACACCTTC.

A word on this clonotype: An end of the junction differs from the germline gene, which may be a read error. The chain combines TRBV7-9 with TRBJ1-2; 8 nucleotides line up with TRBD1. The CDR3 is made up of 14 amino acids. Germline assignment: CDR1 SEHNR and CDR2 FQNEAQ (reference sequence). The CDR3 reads CTSSPGTGGYGYTF. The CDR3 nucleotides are TGTACCAGCAGCCCGGGGACAGGCGGCTATGGCTACACCTTC.

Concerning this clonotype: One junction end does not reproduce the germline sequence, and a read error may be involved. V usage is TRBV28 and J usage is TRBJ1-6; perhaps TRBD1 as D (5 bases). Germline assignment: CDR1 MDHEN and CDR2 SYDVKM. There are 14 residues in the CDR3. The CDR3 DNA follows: TGTGCCGGCAGTTTTCAGGGACTTTATTCACCCCTCCACTTT. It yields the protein CAGSFQGLYSPLHF.

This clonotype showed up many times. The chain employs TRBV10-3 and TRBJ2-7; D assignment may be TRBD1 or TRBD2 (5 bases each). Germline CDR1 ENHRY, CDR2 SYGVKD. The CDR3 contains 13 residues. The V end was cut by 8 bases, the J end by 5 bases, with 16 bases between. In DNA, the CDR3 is TGTGCCATCCGGGGACCACCCGTCCACGAGCAGTACTTC. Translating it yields CAIRGPPVHEQYF.

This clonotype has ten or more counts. The CDR3 sequence is CASSFYGTDTQYF. Written as DNA, the CDR3 is TGTGCCAGCAGTTTTTACGGGACAGATACGCAGTATTTT. The V and J genes are TRBV12-3 or TRBV12-4 and TRBJ2-3; D is unresolved. V was pared by 3 bases and J by 3 bases, with 7 bases between. The CDR3 has 13 amino acids.

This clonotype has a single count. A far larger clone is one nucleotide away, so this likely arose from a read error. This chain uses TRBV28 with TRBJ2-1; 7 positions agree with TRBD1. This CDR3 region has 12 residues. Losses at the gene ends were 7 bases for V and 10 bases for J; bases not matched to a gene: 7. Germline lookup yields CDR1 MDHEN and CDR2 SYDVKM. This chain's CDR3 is CASMGQPYEQFF. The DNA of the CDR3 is TGTGCCAGCATGGGACAGCCTTACGAGCAGTTCTTC. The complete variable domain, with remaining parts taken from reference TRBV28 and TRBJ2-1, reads DVKVTQSSRYLVKRTGEKVFLECVQDMDHENMFWYRQDPGLGLRLIYFSYDVKMKEKGDIPEGYSVSREKKERFSLILESASTNQTSMYLCASMGQPYEQFFGPGTRLTVL.

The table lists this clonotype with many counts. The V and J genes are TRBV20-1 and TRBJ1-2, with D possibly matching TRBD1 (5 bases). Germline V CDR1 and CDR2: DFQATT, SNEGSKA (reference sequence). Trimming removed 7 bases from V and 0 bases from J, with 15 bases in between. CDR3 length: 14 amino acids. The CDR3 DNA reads TGCAGTGTGACGGACACCAACTCTAACTATGGCTACACCTTC. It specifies CSVTDTNSNYGYTF.

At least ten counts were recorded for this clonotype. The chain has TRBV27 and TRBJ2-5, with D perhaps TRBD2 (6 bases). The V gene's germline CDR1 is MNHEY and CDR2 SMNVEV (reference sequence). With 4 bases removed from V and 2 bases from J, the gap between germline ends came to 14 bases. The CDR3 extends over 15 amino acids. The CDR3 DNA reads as TGTGCCAGCAGTTCAGGACTAACCTTGCAAGAGACCCAGTACTTC. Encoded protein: CASSSGLTLQETQYF.

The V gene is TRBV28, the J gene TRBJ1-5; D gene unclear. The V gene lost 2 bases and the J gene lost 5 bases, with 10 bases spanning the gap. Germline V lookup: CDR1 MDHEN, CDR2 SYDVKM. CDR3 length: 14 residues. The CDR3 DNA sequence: TGTGCCAGCAGTTTAATCGGGAGAGATCAGCCCCAGCATTTT. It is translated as CASSLIGRDQPQHF.

CDR3 sequence reads: CASSFAPGRTSGRAGGTGELFF. The CDR3, as DNA: TGTGCCAGCAGTTTTGCCCCCGGACGGACTAGCGGGAGGGCCGGAGGCACCGGGGAGCTGTTTTTT. This chain joins TRBV12-3 or TRBV12-4 and TRBJ2-2; 15 bases match TRBD2. The junction had 18 bases not matched to a gene; V was cut back by 3 bases and J by 4 bases. The length of the CDR3 is 22 residues.

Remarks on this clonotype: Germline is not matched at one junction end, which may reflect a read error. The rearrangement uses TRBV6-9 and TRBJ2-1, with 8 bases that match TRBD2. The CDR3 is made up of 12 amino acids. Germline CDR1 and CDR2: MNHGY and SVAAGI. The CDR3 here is CAGSYRSGSLFF. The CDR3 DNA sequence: TGTGCCGGCAGTTATCGGAGCGGGAGTCTGTTCTTC.

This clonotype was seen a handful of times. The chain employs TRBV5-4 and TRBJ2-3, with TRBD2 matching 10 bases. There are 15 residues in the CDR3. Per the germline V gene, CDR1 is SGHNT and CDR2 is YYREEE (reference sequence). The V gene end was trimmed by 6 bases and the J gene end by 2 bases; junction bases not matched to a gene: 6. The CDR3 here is CASKRTSGTTDTQYF. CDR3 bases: TGTGCCAGCAAACGGACTAGCGGAACCACAGATACGCAGTATTTT.

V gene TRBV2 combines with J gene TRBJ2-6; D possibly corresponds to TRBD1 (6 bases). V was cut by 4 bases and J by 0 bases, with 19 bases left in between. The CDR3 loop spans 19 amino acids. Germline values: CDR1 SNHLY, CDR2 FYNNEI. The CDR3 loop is CASSALPGTSFSGANVLTF. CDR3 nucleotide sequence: TGTGCCAGCAGTGCCCTACCTGGGACATCCTTCTCTGGGGCCAACGTCCTGACTTTC. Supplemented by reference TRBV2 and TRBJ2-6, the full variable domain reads EPEVTQTPSHQVTQMGQEVILRCVPISNHLYFYWYRQILGQKVEFLVSFYNNEISEKSEIFDDQFSVERPDGSNFTLKIRSTKLEDSAMYFCASSALPGTSFSGANVLTFGAGSRLTVL.

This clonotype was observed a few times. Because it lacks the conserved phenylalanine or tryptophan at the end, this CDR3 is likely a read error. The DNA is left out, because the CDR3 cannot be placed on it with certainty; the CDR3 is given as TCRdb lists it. The CDR3 region is CASSQDHQGLAKKVV. The chain joins TRBV3-1 to TRBJ2-1; the D call TRBD2 from the table was never checked on the DNA. The CDR3 totals 15 residues, both ends included. Germline V gives CDR1 LGHDT, CDR2 YNNKEL (reference sequence).

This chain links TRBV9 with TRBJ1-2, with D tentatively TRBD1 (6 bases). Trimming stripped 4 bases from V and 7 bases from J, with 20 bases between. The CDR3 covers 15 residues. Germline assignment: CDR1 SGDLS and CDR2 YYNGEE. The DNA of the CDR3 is TGTGCCAGCAGCAAAGGGGGAGACCTGATCCCTGGCTACACCTTC. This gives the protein CASSKGGDLIPGYTF.

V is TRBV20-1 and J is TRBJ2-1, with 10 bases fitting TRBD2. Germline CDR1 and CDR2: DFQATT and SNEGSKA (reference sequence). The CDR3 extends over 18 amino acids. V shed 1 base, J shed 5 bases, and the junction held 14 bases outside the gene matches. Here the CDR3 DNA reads TGCAGTGCTAGAGTATCGGGGGGCGCAACTAGCGGGAACAATGAGCAGTTCTTC. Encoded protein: CSARVSGGATSGNNEQFF.

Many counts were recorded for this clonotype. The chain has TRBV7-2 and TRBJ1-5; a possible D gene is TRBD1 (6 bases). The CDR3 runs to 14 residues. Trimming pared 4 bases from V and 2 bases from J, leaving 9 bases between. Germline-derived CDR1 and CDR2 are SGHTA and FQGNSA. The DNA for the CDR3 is TGTGCCAGCAGCTACAAGGGGGGCAATCAGCCCCAGCATTTT. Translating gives CASSYKGGNQPQHF.

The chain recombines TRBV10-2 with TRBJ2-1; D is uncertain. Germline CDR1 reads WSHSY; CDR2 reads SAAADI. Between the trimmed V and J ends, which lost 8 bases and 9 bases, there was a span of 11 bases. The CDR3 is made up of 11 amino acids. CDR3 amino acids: CASPSVSEQFF. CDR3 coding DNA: TGCGCCAGCCCCAGTGTGTCTGAGCAGTTCTTC.

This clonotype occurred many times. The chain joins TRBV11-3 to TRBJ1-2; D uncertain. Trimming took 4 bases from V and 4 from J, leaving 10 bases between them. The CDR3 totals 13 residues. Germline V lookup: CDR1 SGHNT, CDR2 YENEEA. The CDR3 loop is CASSSPLTYGYTF. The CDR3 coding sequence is TGTGCCAGCAGCTCTCCTCTGACCTATGGCTACACCTTC.

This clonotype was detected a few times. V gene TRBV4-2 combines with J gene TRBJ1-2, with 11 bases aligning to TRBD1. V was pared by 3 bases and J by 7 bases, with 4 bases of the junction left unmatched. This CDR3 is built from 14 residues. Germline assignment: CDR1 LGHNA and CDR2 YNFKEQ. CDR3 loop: CASSHGQGAPGYTF. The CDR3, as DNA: TGTGCCAGCAGCCACGGACAGGGGGCGCCTGGCTACACCTTC.

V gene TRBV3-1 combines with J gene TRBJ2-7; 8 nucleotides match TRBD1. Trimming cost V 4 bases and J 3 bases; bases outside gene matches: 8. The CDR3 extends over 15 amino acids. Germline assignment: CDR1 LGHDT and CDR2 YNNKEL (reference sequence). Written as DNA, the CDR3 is TGTGCCAGCAGCCCCGGACAGGGTGGTTACTACGAGCAGTACTTC. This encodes CASSPGQGGYYEQYF.

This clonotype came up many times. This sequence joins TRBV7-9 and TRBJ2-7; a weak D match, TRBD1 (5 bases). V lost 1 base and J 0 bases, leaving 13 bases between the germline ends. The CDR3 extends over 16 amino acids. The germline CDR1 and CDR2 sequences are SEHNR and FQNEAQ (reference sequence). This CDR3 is CASSLGSQGHSYEQYF. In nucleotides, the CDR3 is TGTGCCAGCAGCTTAGGGTCGCAGGGCCACTCCTACGAGCAGTACTTC.

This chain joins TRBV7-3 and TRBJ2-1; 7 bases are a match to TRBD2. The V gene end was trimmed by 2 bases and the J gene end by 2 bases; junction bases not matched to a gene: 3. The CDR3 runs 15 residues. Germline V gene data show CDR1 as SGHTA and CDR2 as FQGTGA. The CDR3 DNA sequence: TGTGCCAGCAGCTTAGCCCGGGAGGCCTACAATGAGCAGTTCTTC. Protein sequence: CASSLAREAYNEQFF.

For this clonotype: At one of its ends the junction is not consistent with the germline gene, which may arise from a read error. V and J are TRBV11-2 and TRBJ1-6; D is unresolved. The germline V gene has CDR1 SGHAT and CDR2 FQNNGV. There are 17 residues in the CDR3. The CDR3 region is CVSSPRGGSSYNSPLHF. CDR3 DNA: TGTGTCAGCAGCCCCAGAGGAGGGAGCTCCTATAATTCACCCCTCCACTTT.

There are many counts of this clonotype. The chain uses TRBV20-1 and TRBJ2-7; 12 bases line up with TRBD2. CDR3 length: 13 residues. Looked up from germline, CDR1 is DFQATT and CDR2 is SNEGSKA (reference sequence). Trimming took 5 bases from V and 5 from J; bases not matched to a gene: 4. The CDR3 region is CSARTSGTDEQYF. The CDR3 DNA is TGCAGTGCTCGGACTAGCGGGACTGACGAGCAGTACTTC.

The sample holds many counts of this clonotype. The CDR3 DNA reads as TGTGCCAGCAGCACGCCGGGACAGGGGTTCAATGAGCAGTTCTTC. Amino acids: CASSTPGQGFNEQFF. The chain couples TRBV28 to TRBJ2-1; 10 nucleotides line up with TRBD1. The CDR3 consists of 15 residues. Trimming removed 6 bases from V and 6 bases from J; junction bases left unmatched: 8. Germline CDR1 is MDHEN and CDR2 is SYDVKM.

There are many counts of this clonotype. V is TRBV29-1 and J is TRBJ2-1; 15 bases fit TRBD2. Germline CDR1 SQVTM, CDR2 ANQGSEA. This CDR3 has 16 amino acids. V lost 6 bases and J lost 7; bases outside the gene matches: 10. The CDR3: CSVPVGGTSGRNEQFF. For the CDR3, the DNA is TGCAGCGTCCCAGTAGGCGGGACTAGCGGGAGGAATGAGCAGTTCTTC.